Listed below are T cell receptor beta chains from one sample, sequenced in a study of blood T cell repertoires in COVID-19. The data were produced by immunoSEQ multiplex PCR, yet TCRdb's version contains in-frame clones alone and is incomplete. The sample yields fewer than 300,000 clones, around 84% seen once. The sample was PBMCs or T cells enriched from blood (not recorded which). These receptors were collected from a man aged 40-49 years who had been exposed to COVID-19. The CDR3 runs from the conserved cysteine through the conserved F or W. A D gene is named only where the DNA matches it firmly. Clone size, where shown, is once, few, many, or a class for clones that have expanded.

TRBJ1-5	TRBD1	TRBV28	.	CASSDPEGASVSNQPQHF	TGTGCCAGCAGTGACCCGGAGGGGGCTTCAGTTAGCAATCAGCCCCAGCATTTT
TRBJ2-6	.	TRBV11-2	.	CASSLRGTVAGANVLTF	TGTGCCAGCAGCCTACGGGGGACGGTAGCTGGGGCCAACGTCCTGACTTTC
TRBJ1-6	TRBD1	TRBV11-2	.	CASSFGTVTYNSPLHF	TGTGCCAGCAGCTTCGGGACAGTTACTTATAATTCACCCCTCCACTTT
TRBJ1-2	TRBD1	TRBV2	few	CASQGGANYGYTF	TGTGCCAGCCAAGGGGGCGCTAACTATGGCTACACCTTC
TRBJ2-6	.	TRBV19	.	CASKSKPQGANVLTF	TGTGCCAGTAAATCGAAACCACAAGGGGCCAACGTCCTGACTTTC
TRBJ2-1	.	TRBV9	.	CASSGDIYNEQFF	TGTGCCAGCAGCGGGGACATCTACAATGAGCAGTTCTTC
TRBJ2-1	.	TRBV6-5	.	CATTDSNEQFF	TGTGCCACCACCGACAGCAATGAGCAGTTCTTC
TRBJ1-4	.	TRBV9	few	CASSPGQINEKLFF	TGTGCCAGCAGCCCTGGACAGATTAATGAAAAACTGTTTTTT
TRBJ2-1	.	TRBV9	.	CASSVVEGYNEQFF	TGTGCCAGCAGCGTAGTGGAGGGGTACAATGAGCAGTTCTTC
TRBJ1-1	.	TRBV27	.	CASSLSGLTKAFF	TGTGCCAGCAGTTTATCGGGCTTGACCAAAGCTTTCTTT
TRBJ1-4	TRBD1	TRBV5-1	.	CASSSRPGGEKLFF	TGCGCCAGCAGTTCACGGCCAGGGGGAGAAAAACTGTTTTTT
TRBJ2-2	TRBD1	TRBV5-6	.	CASRAGTGGYNTGELFF	TGTGCCAGCAGGGCCGGGACAGGGGGCTACAACACCGGGGAGCTGTTTTTT
TRBJ2-1	.	TRBV4-2	.	CASRREGPNEQFF	TGTGCCAGCAGGAGGGAAGGGCCCAATGAGCAGTTCTTC
TRBJ1-2	.	TRBV5-5	.	CASSSRDTFYGYTF	TGTGCCAGCAGCAGCCGGGACACCTTTTATGGCTACACCTTC
TRBJ2-1	TRBD2	TRBV14	.	CASSQVGTSDYNEQLF	TGTGCCAGCAGCCAAGTGGGGACTAGCGATTACAATGAGCAGCTCTTC
TRBJ2-7	TRBD2	TRBV7-6	.	CASSSLAGPYEQYF	TGTGCCAGCAGCTCACTAGCGGGACCCTACGAGCAGTACTTC
TRBJ2-1	.	TRBV7-8	.	CASSLWPPGFF	TGTGCCAGCAGCTTATGGCCCCCAGGGTTCTTC
TRBJ1-5	.	TRBV12-3/TRBV12-4	.	CASSLARNQPQHF	TGTGCCAGCAGTTTAGCGCGAAATCAGCCCCAGCATTTT
TRBJ2-1	TRBD2	TRBV5-6	.	CASSRLGGAYREGEQFF	TGTGCCAGCAGCAGGCTTGGAGGGGCCTACCGGGAGGGTGAGCAGTTCTTC
TRBJ2-7	TRBD1	TRBV29-1	.	CSAGTGTGGEQYF	TGCAGCGCTGGCACCGGGACAGGAGGCGAGCAGTACTTC
TRBJ2-4	TRBD1	TRBV30	.	CAWSVGSRGRNIQYF	TGTGCCTGGAGTGTAGGTAGCAGGGGGCGAAACATTCAGTACTTC
TRBJ2-1	.	TRBV12-3/TRBV12-4	.	CASSSSYEQFF	TGTGCCAGCAGTTCGTCGTATGAGCAGTTCTTC
TRBJ2-1	.	TRBV19	.	CASSIPLETAYNEQFF	TGTGCCAGTAGTATACCCCTGGAGACTGCCTACAATGAGCAGTTCTTC
TRBJ2-5	.	TRBV30	.	CAWSPGMGGEETQYF	TGTGCCTGGAGTCCTGGGATGGGGGGAGAGGAGACCCAGTACTTC
TRBJ2-7	.	TRBV13	.	CASSFSEGTRYEQYF	TGTGCCAGCAGCTTTAGCGAAGGAACCCGCTACGAGCAGTACTTC
TRBJ2-7	.	TRBV5-8	.	CASNLYGTDYEQYF	TGTGCCAGCAACTTGTACGGTACAGACTACGAGCAGTACTTC
TRBJ1-2	.	TRBV5-1	.	CASSRDSYGYTF	TGCGCCAGCAGCCGCGACAGTTATGGCTACACCTTC
TRBJ2-5	.	TRBV7-9	few	CASSSETGRETQYF	TGTGCCAGCAGCTCCGAGACAGGGAGGGAGACCCAGTACTTC
TRBJ2-1	.	TRBV29-1	.	CSVEGQGSFNEQFF	TGCAGCGTTGAAGGTCAGGGTAGTTTCAATGAGCAGTTCTTC
TRBJ2-3	.	TRBV5-8	once	CASSGRSDTQYF	TGTGCCAGCAGCGGGAGATCAGATACGCAGTATTTT
TRBJ1-1	.	TRBV30	.	CAWSLPGGTEAFF	TGTGCCTGGTCCCTCCCGGGAGGCACTGAAGCTTTCTTT
TRBJ1-5	.	TRBV5-4	few	CASSVGRNQPQHF	TGTGCCAGCAGCGTCGGGAGAAATCAGCCCCAGCATTTT
TRBJ2-7	TRBD1	TRBV18	once	CASSPGTGGGYEQYF	TGTGCCAGCTCTCCCGGGACAGGGGGCGGGTACGAGCAGTACTTC
TRBJ1-2	.	TRBV24-1	.	CATTSPCYTF	TGTGCCACCACCTCCCCGTGCTACACCTTC
TRBJ2-2	.	TRBV19	.	CATRTVNTGELFF	TGTGCCACCAGGACAGTCAACACCGGGGAGCTGTTTTTT
TRBJ2-7	TRBD2	TRBV5-5	.	CASSLRLAEPYEQYF	TGTGCCAGCAGCTTGAGACTAGCGGAACCCTACGAGCAGTACTTC
TRBJ2-7	TRBD2	TRBV15	once	CATSEWGGAVVQYF	TGTGCCACCAGCGAATGGGGAGGGGCTGTAGTGCAGTACTTC
TRBJ2-1	TRBD1	TRBV6-5	.	CASSRDRDRGNEQFF	TGTGCCAGCAGTCGAGACCGGGACAGGGGGAATGAGCAGTTCTTC
TRBJ1-1	TRBD1	TRBV7-9	.	CASSTRRTGILNTEAFF	TGTGCCAGCAGCACCAGGAGGACAGGGATATTGAACACTGAAGCTTTCTTT
TRBJ1-4	TRBD1	TRBV7-9	once	CASSLGDRGLTNEKLFF	TGTGCCAGCAGCTTAGGGGACAGGGGTCTCACTAATGAAAAACTGTTTTTT
TRBJ1-3	.	TRBV10-1	.	CASSESSGSGNTIYF	TGCGCCAGCAGTGAGTCGTCCGGCTCTGGAAACACCATATATTTT
TRBJ1-2	.	TRBV2	.	CASSYTGFTGYTF	TGTGCCAGCAGTTATACAGGGTTCACTGGCTACACCTTC
TRBJ2-2	.	TRBV4-1	few	CASSQELQATGELFF	TGCGCCAGCAGCCAAGAGCTTCAGGCTACCGGGGAGCTGTTTTTT
TRBJ2-1	.	TRBV6-5	.	CASRKPGLDHNEQFF	TGTGCCAGCAGAAAACCGGGATTAGATCACAATGAGCAGTTCTTC
TRBJ1-1	.	TRBV9	.	CASSVGGIREAFF	TGTGCCAGCAGCGTAGGAGGGATCAGAGAAGCTTTCTTT
TRBJ2-2	.	TRBV7-6	.	CASSWSEGNTGELFF	TGTGCCAGCAGCTGGAGTGAAGGGAACACCGGGGAGCTGTTTTTT
TRBJ2-1	TRBD1	TRBV10-3	.	CAISGTGGNNEQFF	TGTGCCATCAGCGGGACAGGGGGAAACAATGAGCAGTTCTTC
TRBJ1-5	TRBD1	TRBV6-5	.	CASSLTGGGNQPQHF	TGTGCCAGCAGCCTAACAGGGGGCGGCAATCAGCCCCAGCATTTT
TRBJ2-7	TRBD2	TRBV19	once	CASSETSGGSTYEQYF	TGTGCCAGTAGTGAGACTAGCGGAGGATCCACCTACGAGCAGTACTTC
TRBJ2-7	TRBD2	TRBV9	.	CASSARSGSRYEQYF	TGTGCCAGCAGCGCCAGAAGCGGGAGTCGCTACGAGCAGTACTTC
TRBJ2-3	.	TRBV9	.	CASSLGSSSTDTQYF	TGTGCCAGCAGTTTGGGCAGCTCTTCCACAGATACGCAGTATTTT
TRBJ1-6	.	TRBV3-1/TRBV3-2	.	CASSPQTVDSPLHF	TGTGCCAGCAGCCCCCAAACAGTAGATTCACCCCTCCACTTT
TRBJ2-7	TRBD2	TRBV19	.	CASSIRSAGVNEQYF	TGTGCCAGTAGTATCCGTTCAGCGGGAGTGAACGAGCAGTACTTC
TRBJ2-7	.	TRBV10-3	.	CAISELYEQYF	TGTGCCATCAGTGAGCTCTACGAGCAGTACTTC
TRBJ1-4	TRBD1	TRBV4-1	.	CASSPYDRAGEKLFF	TGCGCCAGCAGCCCCTACGACAGGGCCGGGGAAAAACTGTTTTTT
TRBJ2-2	.	TRBV2	.	CASIQGFVRSSFAGELFF	TGTGCCAGCATACAGGGTTTCGTTAGGTCTAGCTTTGCCGGGGAGCTGTTTTTT
TRBJ2-7	.	TRBV5-6	once	CASRRHYEQYF	TGTGCCAGCAGGCGACATTACGAGCAGTACTTC
TRBJ1-1	.	TRBV6-5	.	CASSLTGRTEAFF	TGTGCCAGCAGTCTCACGGGGAGGACTGAAGCTTTCTTT
TRBJ2-7	.	TRBV7-9	once	CASSPLGADAYEQYF	TGTGCCAGCAGTCCCTTGGGCGCTGATGCCTACGAGCAGTACTTC
TRBJ1-1	.	TRBV6-5	.	CASSYYGGRGTEAFF	TGTGCCAGCAGTTACTATGGGGGCAGGGGCACTGAAGCTTTCTTT